The sequence of this T cell receptor beta chain was determined in a study of blood T cell repertoires in COVID-19. For the study at large: Donors in the United States, Italy and Spain gave samples during acute or convalescent COVID-19. PBMCs, B-cell-depleted T cells, or T cells provided the cDNA or gDNA that made up the material.

Per the study methods: Quantification of nucleated cells was approximated via reference gene primer amplification. Repertoires were generated with immunoSEQ multiplex PCR, while TCRdb's copy carries only in-frame clones and drops some. V, J and clone size reflect that table, while D and trimming were determined from the DNA. The profile covers roughly 53,000 clones, with 89% appearing a single time and around 1.6% taken by the ten largest. The CDR3 extends over 13 amino acids. V dropped 4 bases and J dropped 5 bases, with 12 bases sitting between them. The germline V gene has CDR1 SGHRS and CDR2 YFSETQ.

The origin of this receptor is a man between 60 and 70 years old with acute or convalescent COVID-19. This chain links TRBV5-1 with TRBJ1-2; D might be TRBD1 (6 bases). Sequencing input: peripheral blood. CDR3 in DNA: TGCGCCAGCAGCGGGACATCCGAGTATGGCTACACCTTC. Translated, it gives CASSGTSEYGYTF.